This is a list of T cell receptor beta chains from one sample in a study of shared clonotypes between healthy human individuals. This table comes from immunoSEQ multiplex PCR, and its TCRdb copy is limited to in-frame clones, with some not included. The sample carries some 1.5 million clones, roughly 97% recorded once. The material sequenced was naive CD4+ T cells sorted from blood. These receptors all come from a man younger than 45 in good health. Both conserved end residues are part of each CDR3. The order of the fields is J gene, V gene, CDR3 protein.

J: TRBJ2-7; V: TRBV28; CDR3: CASTSVWGSYEQYF
J: TRBJ2-3; V: TRBV19; CDR3: CASSIDLKPDTQYF
J: TRBJ2-1; V: TRBV29-1; CDR3: CSVTSVNSYNEQFF
J: TRBJ2-4; V: TRBV5-4; CDR3: CASSTGTGGGNIQYF
J: TRBJ2-6; V: TRBV5-1; CDR3: CASSLGLAGGAGANVLTF
J: TRBJ2-2; V: TRBV4-3; CDR3: CASSHESRGGTGELFF
J: TRBJ2-1; V: TRBV6-4; CDR3: CASSGGRFNEQFF
J: TRBJ2-3; V: TRBV10-1; CDR3: CASSDQGLTDTQYF
J: TRBJ2-2; V: TRBV6-5; CDR3: CASNPSGTGELFF
J: TRBJ2-3; V: TRBV2; CDR3: CASSEGDTQYF
J: TRBJ1-4; V: TRBV10-2; CDR3: CASRPGQGGEKLFF
J: TRBJ2-7; V: TRBV6-5; CDR3: CASSTLQGSYEQYF
J: TRBJ2-6; V: TRBV29-1; CDR3: CSVQTSPSGANVLTF
J: TRBJ2-4; V: TRBV6-1; CDR3: CASSEGQKNIQYF
J: TRBJ2-1; V: TRBV4-3; CDR3: CASSQEKRRGEKQFF
J: TRBJ2-1; V: TRBV10-1; CDR3: CASSETGREQFF
J: TRBJ2-5; V: TRBV19; CDR3: CASSISRGVQETQYF
J: TRBJ2-7; V: TRBV14; CDR3: CASSRISGPGNEQYF
J: TRBJ2-3; V: TRBV27; CDR3: CASRPGEYTDTQYF
J: TRBJ1-2; V: TRBV29-1; CDR3: CSVEHRLNYGYTF
J: TRBJ2-3; V: TRBV15; CDR3: CATSRQGRVDTQYF
J: TRBJ1-1; V: TRBV18; CDR3: CASSQKDRDTEAFF
J: TRBJ2-5; V: TRBV19; CDR3: CASSTPGETQYF
J: TRBJ2-7; V: TRBV4-1; CDR3: CASSLDYYEQYF
J: TRBJ2-3; V: TRBV9; CDR3: CASSAQLGGDTQYF
J: TRBJ2-2; V: TRBV28; CDR3: CASSWGQSGELFF
J: TRBJ2-1; V: TRBV19; CDR3: CASSRSGGSYNEQFF
J: TRBJ1-1; V: TRBV28; CDR3: CASLVLGARTEAFF
J: TRBJ1-1; V: TRBV4-1; CDR3: CASSHKPTGWETEAFF
J: TRBJ2-1; V: TRBV5-1; CDR3: CASFPGQILGEQFF
J: TRBJ2-3; V: TRBV5-1; CDR3: CASSQRGATDTQYF
J: TRBJ2-3; V: TRBV28; CDR3: CASSLGLAGSTDTQYF
J: TRBJ1-1; V: TRBV7-9; CDR3: CASSLSGGLGTEAFF
J: TRBJ1-2; V: TRBV5-4; CDR3: CASSLDTRGNYGYTF
J: TRBJ2-5; V: TRBV5-4; CDR3: CASSAAGTWDGTQYF
J: TRBJ2-7; V: TRBV10-3; CDR3: CAISESRSSGAYEQYF
J: TRBJ2-5; V: TRBV18; CDR3: CASSPYVEGNGETQYF
J: TRBJ2-7; V: TRBV5-1; CDR3: CASSPQGLYEQYF
J: TRBJ2-1; V: TRBV5-8; CDR3: CASSFSGSPYNEQFF
J: TRBJ1-2; V: TRBV29-1; CDR3: CSVGLSSDGYGYTF
J: TRBJ2-1; V: TRBV10-3; CDR3: CAIKGPLNEQFF
J: TRBJ2-3; V: TRBV5-8; CDR3: CASSLPKTSGIHTDTQYF
J: TRBJ2-1; V: TRBV11-2; CDR3: CASSLLGREGSYNEQFF
J: TRBJ1-5; V: TRBV7-2; CDR3: CASGPQGNSNQPQHF
J: TRBJ1-4; V: TRBV28; CDR3: CASSLWGTTTNEKLFF
J: TRBJ2-7; V: TRBV7-6; CDR3: CASSLARSSAYEQYF
J: TRBJ1-1; V: TRBV12-5; CDR3: CASGLAKRGLVGNTEAFF
J: TRBJ2-7; V: TRBV11-2; CDR3: CASSPSGGHEQYF
J: TRBJ2-7; V: TRBV20-1; CDR3: CSAPAGEQYF
J: TRBJ2-1; V: TRBV28; CDR3: CASRVKQTYNEQFF
J: TRBJ2-1; V: TRBV7-9; CDR3: CASSLDRGALNEQFF
J: TRBJ1-1; V: TRBV11-2; CDR3: CASSLGTGVYTEAFF